Reported below is one TCR beta chain. The target antigen is unknown. The sample originates from a study of T cell responses to AZD1222 COVID-19 vaccine. Overall study context: Pooled in the analysis were second doses at about 4 or about 12 weeks.

Overall study findings and caveats: Nearly half of spike-specific TCRs reportedly go after variant regions that carry no mutations. Spike-spanning, vaccine-associated CD4 TCRs were dominant at 160-218 and 743-854.

This CDR3 comprises 16 residues. Germline V gene sequence: CDR1 MNHEY, CDR2 SVGAGI. V dropped 2 bases and J dropped 0; count of bases not matched to a gene: 4. Sequencing was performed with immunoSEQ multiplex PCR; in TCRdb, only in-frame clones are kept and a portion is missing. The sample lists roughly 71,000 clones; 85% were seen once. The sequence was collected from an adult in good health. The sample was peripheral blood, taken on day 0 of AZD1222 vaccination. The rearrangement joins TRBV6-5 to TRBJ2-1, with 7 bases identical to TRBD2. The CDR3 DNA reads TGTGCCAGCAGTTACAGCGGGGCCCTCTCCTACAATGAGCAGTTCTTC. This encodes CASSYSGALSYNEQFF.